This passage covers 19 T cell receptor beta chains from one sample sequenced in a study of technical replicates of blood from several donors. TCRdb's table, derived via immunoSEQ multiplex PCR, lists solely in-frame clones and lacks some. The data contain some 80,000 clones, more than 80% of them singletons. Source material: T cells isolated from PBMCs. These TCRs come from a human donor in good health.

The rearrangement uses TRBV27 and TRBJ2-2, with 10 bases that match TRBD1. Per the germline V gene, CDR1 is MNHEY and CDR2 is SMNVEV (reference sequence). Unmatched junction bases numbered 7, after V lost 6 bases and J lost 6 bases. This CDR3 contains 15 residues. The CDR3 region is CASSLYGQGAGELFF. The CDR3, as DNA: TGTGCCAGCAGCCTATATGGACAGGGGGCCGGGGAGCTGTTTTTT.

A single count supports this clone. V usage is TRBV28 and J usage is TRBJ1-1; the match to TRBD1 covers 7 bases. CDR3 size: 15 residues. The V segment lost 5 bases and the J segment 1 base; nucleotides outside the gene matches: 7. The germline V gene encodes CDR1 MDHEN and CDR2 SYDVKM. CDR3 nucleotide sequence: TGTGCCAGCAGTATTCAGGGACAGAGGAACACTGAAGCTTTCTTT. Translating gives CASSIQGQRNTEAFF. Full variable domain (missing parts from reference TRBV28 and TRBJ1-1): DVKVTQSSRYLVKRTGEKVFLECVQDMDHENMFWYRQDPGLGLRLIYFSYDVKMKEKGDIPEGYSVSREKKERFSLILESASTNQTSMYLCASSIQGQRNTEAFFGQGTRLTVV.

The rearrangement uses TRBV4-1 and TRBJ2-2, with D possibly being TRBD2 (6 bases). Germline-derived CDR1 and CDR2 are MGHRA and YSYEKL. Between the trimmed V and J ends, which lost 2 bases and 5 bases, there was a span of 12 bases. This CDR3 has 15 amino acids. Here the CDR3 reads CASSQIRGNTGELFF. In DNA form, the CDR3 reads TGCGCCAGCAGCCAAATACGCGGGAATACCGGGGAGCTGTTTTTT.

The J gene is TRBJ2-7, the V gene TRBV11-2; no definite D call. Germline-derived CDR1 and CDR2 are SGHAT and FQNNGV. The CDR3 is 15 amino acids. Between the trimmed V and J ends, which lost 0 bases and 1 base, there was a span of 10 bases. The CDR3 coding sequence is TGTGCCAGCAGCTTAGATCTTAGTTTTTCCTACGAGCAGTACTTC. Translating it yields CASSLDLSFSYEQYF. Drawing the rest from reference TRBV11-2 and TRBJ2-7, the complete variable domain is EAGVAQSPRYKIIEKRQSVAFWCNPISGHATLYWYQQILGQGPKLLIQFQNNGVVDDSQLPKDRFSAERLKGVDSTLKIQPAKLEDSAVYLCASSLDLSFSYEQYFGPGTRLTVT.

The chain joins TRBV30 to TRBJ1-2; D might be TRBD1 (6 bases). The length of the CDR3 is 12 residues. Germline-derived CDR1 and CDR2 are GTSNPN and SVGIG (reference sequence). V lost 1 base and J lost 5, with 8 bases in between. CDR3 protein: CAWSARGYGYTF. The CDR3, as DNA: TGTGCCTGGAGTGCCAGGGGTTATGGCTACACCTTC. Filled out from reference TRBV30 and TRBJ1-2, the complete variable domain reads SQTIHQWPATLVQPVGSPLSLECTVEGTSNPNLYWYRQAAGRGLQLLFYSVGIGQISSEVPQNLSASRPQDRQFILSSKKLLLSDSGFYLCAWSARGYGYTFGSGTRLTVV.

V gene TRBV5-1 combines with J gene TRBJ2-4; a possible D gene is TRBD1 (6 bases). The V and J ends lost 3 bases and 3 bases respectively, with 13 bases between them. CDR1 and CDR2 from the germline V gene are SGHRS and YFSETQ. The CDR3 runs to 15 residues. Here the CDR3 DNA reads TGCGCCAGCAGCTATTCCCAGGGGAGCAAAAACATTCAGTACTTC. The encoded protein is CASSYSQGSKNIQYF.

This clone was detected only once. CDR3 bases: TGTGCCAGCAGTTTAAGTTTTTGGCTAGCCTGGAATGAGCAGTTCTTC. It translates to CASSLSFWLAWNEQFF. The chain has TRBV28 and TRBJ2-1; possible D gene TRBD2, 5 bases. The CDR3 totals 16 residues. CDR1 is MDHEN and CDR2 is SYDVKM in the germline V gene. V was clipped by 2 bases and J by 7 bases, with 18 bases between them. The entire variable domain, with the rest obtained from reference TRBV28 and TRBJ2-1, is as follows: DVKVTQSSRYLVKRTGEKVFLECVQDMDHENMFWYRQDPGLGLRLIYFSYDVKMKEKGDIPEGYSVSREKKERFSLILESASTNQTSMYLCASSLSFWLAWNEQFFGPGTRLTVL.

V is TRBV11-2 and J is TRBJ1-4; unclear D gene. The CDR3 runs 15 residues. Germline assignment: CDR1 SGHAT and CDR2 FQNNGV. Deletions cut 1 base from V and 1 base from J, with 7 bases between. The CDR3 DNA reads TGTGCCAGCAGCTTAGTGGCTCAAACTAATGAAAAACTGTTTTTT. Amino acids: CASSLVAQTNEKLFF. Based on the CDR3 plus reference TRBV11-2 and TRBJ1-4, the full variable domain is EAGVAQSPRYKIIEKRQSVAFWCNPISGHATLYWYQQILGQGPKLLIQFQNNGVVDDSQLPKDRFSAERLKGVDSTLKIQPAKLEDSAVYLCASSLVAQTNEKLFFGSGTQLSVL.

The chain links TRBV30 to TRBJ2-7; perhaps TRBD1 as D (5 bases). V was pared by 5 bases and J by 3 bases, with 8 bases between. The CDR3 consists of 11 residues. Germline assignment: CDR1 GTSNPN and CDR2 SVGIG (reference sequence). The CDR3 spells CAWRQNYEQYF. CDR3 sequence (DNA): TGTGCCTGGCGACAGAACTACGAGCAGTACTTC.

The rearrangement links TRBV6-5 to TRBJ2-7, with unresolved D. CDR3 size: 16 residues. The V end was cut by 0 bases, the J end by 0 bases, with 12 bases between. Germline values: CDR1 MNHEY, CDR2 SVGAGI. CDR3 DNA: TGTGCCAGCAGTTACTCGAAGCAGGCTGTCTCCTACGAGCAGTACTTC. This encodes CASSYSKQAVSYEQYF.

The gene calls are TRBV11-2 and TRBJ1-2, with TRBD1 matching 8 bases. The ends lost 5 bases at V and 4 bases at J; junction bases unmatched: 9. The CDR3 has 15 amino acids. CDR1 and CDR2 (germline): SGHAT, FQNNGV. The CDR3 nucleotides read TGTGCCAGCAGCGATGGGGCCAGGGGGCCCTATGGCTACACCTTC. Amino acid sequence: CASSDGARGPYGYTF.

The chain recombines TRBV7-6 with TRBJ1-3; D unresolved. This CDR3 has 15 residues. Trimming left V 4 bases short and J 0 bases short, with 10 bases between. Germline assignment: CDR1 SGHVS and CDR2 FNYEAQ. The CDR3: CASSSGAYSGNTIYF. The DNA of the CDR3 is TGTGCCAGCAGCTCCGGTGCTTACTCTGGAAACACCATATATTTT.

This chain links TRBV5-1 with TRBJ1-1; 7 bases agree with TRBD1. V was clipped by 4 bases and J by 2 bases; unmatched bases: 8. CDR1 is SGHRS and CDR2 is YFSETQ in the germline V gene. This CDR3 has 15 residues. CDR3 sequence reads: CASSERQGLNTEAFF. CDR3 nucleotide sequence: TGCGCCAGCAGCGAGAGACAGGGATTAAACACTGAAGCTTTCTTT. The whole variable domain, remainder taken from reference TRBV5-1 and TRBJ1-1, is KAGVTQTPRYLIKTRGQQVTLSCSPISGHRSVSWYQQTPGQGLQFLFEYFSETQRNKGNFPGRFSGRQFSNSRSEMNVSTLELGDSALYLCASSERQGLNTEAFFGQGTRLTVV.

The gene calls are TRBV27 and TRBJ2-4; maybe TRBD2 (7 bases). This CDR3 spans 14 amino acids. The V end was cut by 5 bases, the J end by 6 bases, with 14 bases between. Per germline, CDR1 MNHEY and CDR2 SMNVEV (reference sequence). CDR3 sequence: CASSSLGGLNIQYF. In nucleotides, the CDR3 is TGTGCCAGCAGTAGCCTGGGGGGGCTAAACATTCAGTACTTC.

This clone was seen once. V usage is TRBV11-1 and J usage is TRBJ2-5; 8 nucleotides align to TRBD1. The CDR3 contains 14 residues. CDR1 and CDR2 from the germline V gene are SGHAT and FQDESV (reference sequence). The V segment lost 3 bases and the J segment 7 bases; nucleotides outside the gene matches: 7. Here the CDR3 DNA reads TGTGCCAGCAGCTTTTCCCAGACAGGGGCGACCCAGTACTTC. Residues: CASSFSQTGATQYF.

The chain is built from TRBV28 and TRBJ1-2; 7 bases line up with TRBD1. Losses at the gene ends were 2 bases for V and 5 bases for J; bases not matched to a gene: 5. Per germline, CDR1 MDHEN and CDR2 SYDVKM. This CDR3 region has 14 residues. DNA for the CDR3: TGTGCCAGCAGTTTAAAGGGGACAGATTATGGCTACACCTTC. It encodes CASSLKGTDYGYTF.

This chain joins TRBV19 and TRBJ2-2; 8 bases are a match to TRBD1. The CDR3 loop spans 14 amino acids. Trimming removed 2 bases from V and 6 bases from J; junction bases left unmatched: 2. Germline CDR1 and CDR2: LNHDA and SQIVND (reference sequence). The CDR3 coding sequence is TGTGCCAGTAGTATACAGGGGGCCGCCGGGGAGCTGTTTTTT. Protein sequence: CASSIQGAAGELFF.

The chain employs TRBV27 and TRBJ2-7; the match to TRBD2 covers 10 bases. V trimming: 5 bases; J trimming: 4 bases; junction bases outside the gene matches: 8. Germline-derived CDR1 and CDR2 are MNHEY and SMNVEV (reference sequence). This CDR3 has 15 amino acids. The CDR3 nucleotides read TGTGCCAGCAGTACCGTAGCGGGGGGACCTTACGAGCAGTACTTC. This gives the protein CASSTVAGGPYEQYF.

In this sample, this clone turned up once. CDR3 in amino acids: CASSLETGFSGELFF. The CDR3 nucleotides are TGTGCCAGCAGCTTGGAGACAGGGTTCTCCGGGGAGCTGTTTTTT. The chain links TRBV5-4 to TRBJ2-2; 7 bases map to TRBD1. Germline CDR1 and CDR2: SGHNT and YYREEE (reference sequence). The CDR3 is 15 amino acids. Unmatched junction bases numbered 5, after V lost 0 bases and J lost 6 bases.